The source of this T cell receptor beta chain is a study of cytomegalovirus exposure and HLA in healthy donors. Amplification used 60 Vbeta primers and 13 Jbeta primers. The protocol was immunoSEQ multiplex PCR, while the TCRdb copy is restricted to in-frame clones and leaves out a portion. The sample yields fewer than 85,000 clones, about 79% seen once. V trimming: 2 bases; J trimming: 7 bases; junction bases outside the gene matches: 9. Per germline, CDR1 SGHRS and CDR2 YFSETQ. The CDR3 contains 15 residues. The sequencing sample was made of PBMCs. The chain uses TRBV5-1 and TRBJ2-1; 7 bases map to TRBD2. This clonotype was obtained from a man between 18 and 29 years old in good health and CMV-seropositive. CDR3 in amino acids: CASSFFRLAGNEQFF. CDR3 nucleotide sequence: TGCGCCAGCAGCTTTTTTCGACTAGCCGGTAATGAGCAGTTCTTC.